Below, 2 T cell receptor beta chains from the same sample are listed, as sequenced in a study of blood T cell repertoires in COVID-19. The protocol was immunoSEQ multiplex PCR, while the TCRdb copy is restricted to in-frame clones and leaves out a portion. The repertoire holds nearly 85,000 clones, with around four fifths as singletons. The sequenced sample consisted of peripheral blood. All receptors come from a woman between 55 and 75 years old with acute or convalescent COVID-19.

The chain joins TRBV7-9 to TRBJ1-2, with 10 nucleotides matching TRBD1. V trimming: 5 bases; J trimming: 8 bases; junction bases outside the gene matches: 8. Germline V CDR1 and CDR2: SEHNR, FQNEAQ (reference sequence). The CDR3 covers 14 residues. The CDR3 nucleotides read TGTGCCAGCAGCCCCTGGACAGGGGGAAACGGCTACACCTTC. Translating it yields CASSPWTGGNGYTF.

V and J are TRBV2 and TRBJ1-2; the match to TRBD1 covers 7 bases. The length of the CDR3 is 16 residues. From germline, CDR1 is SNHLY and CDR2 FYNNEI. After removal of 3 bases from V and 0 bases from J, the junction contained 7 bases not matched to a gene. The CDR3 is CASSDGSGGTNYGYTF. CDR3 coding DNA: TGTGCCAGCAGTGATGGGTCAGGGGGGACTAACTATGGCTACACCTTC.